This TCR beta chain was sequenced during a study of blood T cell repertoires in COVID-19 (TCRdb year 2020). Study-wide context: Collaborator samples came from the United States, Italy and Spain and covered acute and convalescent phases of COVID-19. Subjects who had been exposed to COVID-19, were actively infected with it, or had recovered from it provided the deeply sampled blood TCRbeta repertoires that made up the dataset. Samples were obtained from the ongoing ImmuneRACE study (first 160 participants) and from over 1,000 subjects provided by 6 global collaborators. A de-identified subject ID, COVID-19 status, age in years and sex were almost always included in the sample metadata. The repertoires were made available in a free public database intended to serve as a resource for research on the immune response to SARS-CoV-2. HLA class I and class II types, where available, came from metadata supplied by the sample provider rather than from assay-based typing. The material from the prospective study consisted of cDNA or gDNA derived from T cells, B-cell-depleted T cells, or PBMCs. Broader findings and caveats from the paper: The quantity of clinical and demographic metadata differed by source and by participant and was supplied without curation.

This clone occurred once. The target of this receptor is not known. No qualities accompany the bases; no much larger clone lies one base away. The collaborating institutions used their own protocols to collect whole blood in K2EDTA tubes. For TCRbeta analysis, collaborators shipped samples as frozen whole blood, isolated PBMCs, or DNA extracted from either of those sample types. TCRbeta CDR3 regions were amplified from genomic DNA using the immunoSEQ Assay, a bias-controlled multiplex PCR. Under the source paper's analysis protocol: Within the assay, amplification of reference gene primers was used to estimate how many nucleated cells each sample contained. Sequence reads were collapsed and filtered to measure the absolute abundance of every unique TCRbeta CDR3 rearrangement. Productive Simpson clonality was computed per sample as the square root of Simpson's diversity index over productive rearrangements. TCRdb retrieved this table from immuneACCESS and kept in-frame rearrangements only. Not all clones are present; in checked studies, unresolved V genes account for under half, and no reason is known for the remainder. Clonal size and the V and J genes are those of that table, whereas D and trimming came from the DNA. Within this sample are a few hundred thousand clones, with 65% to 85% of them counted one time only. The biggest ten clones account for 9.5% to 15% of the sample.

The CDR3 covers 13 residues, taking in both the cysteine and the phenylalanine. Solely the CDR3 DNA is kept, with 39 bases framed from the first base. V drops 5 bases and J drops 8 bases, leaving 13 bases in between. The germline V gene (reference sequence) provides CDR1 LNHDA and CDR2 SQIVND. The V and J segments used are TRBV19 and TRBJ2-1; the D gene is possibly TRBD2, with 7 bases matching. Sequenced input: peripheral blood. This TCR came from a human donor in a cohort sampled during active COVID-19. The nucleotide sequence is given as TGTGCCAGTAGTCCACAGGGAGGGCATGAGCAGTTCTTC. Its translation is CASSPQGGHEQFF.